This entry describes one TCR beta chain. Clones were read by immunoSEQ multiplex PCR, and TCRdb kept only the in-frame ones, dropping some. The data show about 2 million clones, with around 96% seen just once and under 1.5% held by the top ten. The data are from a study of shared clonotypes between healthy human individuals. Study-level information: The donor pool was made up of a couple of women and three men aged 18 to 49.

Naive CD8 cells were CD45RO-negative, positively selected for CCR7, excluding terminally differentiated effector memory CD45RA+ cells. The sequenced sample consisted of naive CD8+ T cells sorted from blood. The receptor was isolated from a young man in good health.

CDR3 amino acids: CASSDLMNEQYF. DNA of the CDR3: TGTGCCAGCAGCGATCTTATGAACGAGCAGTACTTC. V is TRBV11-2 and J is TRBJ2-7; D remains unclear. This CDR3 contains 12 residues. Trimming took off 5 bases at V and 5 bases at J, with 10 bases between the two ends. Germline CDR1 SGHAT, CDR2 FQNNGV.